Presented here are 19 T cell receptor beta chains from one specimen sequenced in a study of cytomegalovirus exposure and HLA in healthy donors. The PCR made use of 60 Vbeta and 13 Jbeta primers. Produced via immunoSEQ multiplex PCR; TCRdb's table is partial and in-frame only. Of about 90,000 clones in the sample, approximately 71% are singletons; the top ten hold 15% to 20%. Sequencing input: PBMCs. The receptors here all came from a woman between 18 and 29 years old in good health and CMV-seropositive.

This clone was detected a few times. The chain recombines TRBV11-2 with TRBJ1-3; D is ambiguous. Trimming shortened V by 5 bases and J by 0 bases, and 14 bases separated the two germline ends. The CDR3 loop spans 16 amino acids. Per the germline V gene, CDR1 is SGHAT and CDR2 is FQNNGV. The CDR3 region is CASSRGGGTSGNTIYF. CDR3 nucleotide sequence: TGTGCCAGCAGCCGCGGCGGCGGAACCTCTGGAAACACCATATATTTT.

This clone was seen only once. CDR3 DNA: TGTGCCAGTAGTGGACACAACTATGGCTACACCTTC. Protein product: CASSGHNYGYTF. The rearrangement joins TRBV19 to TRBJ1-2; perhaps TRBD1 as D (5 bases). Germline loops: CDR1 LNHDA, CDR2 SQIVND (reference sequence). Trimming removed 5 bases at V and 2 bases at J, with 6 bases between. The CDR3 is 12 amino acids.

This clone was counted between two and nine times. The chain uses TRBV6-1 and TRBJ2-3; TRBD2 is a possible D gene (6 bases). V shed 7 bases and J shed 2 bases, with 13 bases lying between them. Germline assignment: CDR1 MNHNS and CDR2 SASEGT. This CDR3 spans 14 amino acids. Here the CDR3 DNA reads TGTGCCAGCACCACCGGGACTCACACAGATACGCAGTATTTT. Translated, it gives CASTTGTHTDTQYF.

This clone was found a few times. The V gene is TRBV2, the J gene TRBJ2-1, with 10 nucleotides matching TRBD2. Germline V gene data show CDR1 as SNHLY and CDR2 as FYNNEI. Losses at the gene ends were 4 bases for V and 6 bases for J; bases not matched to a gene: 6. The CDR3 has 15 amino acids. The DNA for the CDR3 is TGTGCCAGCAGTGTTTATCGGACTAGCGGCAATGAGCAGTTCTTC. Its translation: CASSVYRTSGNEQFF.

This chain links TRBV19 with TRBJ1-2; TRBD1 matches 7 bases. The CDR3 length is 15 residues. The ends lost 7 bases at V and 4 bases at J; junction bases unmatched: 12. The germline V gene encodes CDR1 LNHDA and CDR2 SQIVND (reference sequence). The CDR3 spells CASTAMQGVIYGYTF. CDR3 bases: TGTGCCAGTACCGCAATGCAGGGGGTCATCTATGGCTACACCTTC.

The chain has TRBV30 and TRBJ1-4; D unresolved. The CDR3 consists of 8 residues. The V and J ends lost 4 bases and 14 bases respectively, with 5 bases between them. CDR1 and CDR2 from the germline V gene are GTSNPN and SVGIG (reference sequence). CDR3 in amino acids: CAWNNLFF. CDR3 sequence (DNA): TGTGCCTGGAATAATCTGTTTTTT. Based on the CDR3 plus reference TRBV30 and TRBJ1-4, the full variable domain is SQTIHQWPATLVQPVGSPLSLECTVEGTSNPNLYWYRQAAGRGLQLLFYSVGIGQISSEVPQNLSASRPQDRQFILSSKKLLLSDSGFYLCAWNNLFFGSGTQLSVL.

This chain joins TRBV7-9 and TRBJ1-1; D gene unclear. V shed 5 bases and J shed 2 bases, with 3 bases lying between them. The CDR3 has 11 amino acids. Looked up from germline, CDR1 is SEHNR and CDR2 is FQNEAQ (reference sequence). CDR3 bases: TGTGCCAGCAGCCTCAACACTGAAGCTTTCTTT. It is translated as CASSLNTEAFF.

The chain links TRBV6-5 to TRBJ2-1; possible D gene TRBD2, 6 bases. CDR1 is MNHEY, CDR2 SVGAGI, per germline. This CDR3 has 12 amino acids. V was cut by 6 bases and J by 9 bases, with 12 bases left in between. The CDR3 reads CASRLTRSEQFF. The CDR3 DNA sequence: TGTGCCAGCAGATTGACTAGAAGTGAGCAGTTCTTC.

The chain recombines TRBV28 with TRBJ2-2, with 13 bases lining up with TRBD2. V shed 6 bases and J 7 bases; nucleotides not matched to a gene: 20. The CDR3 loop spans 20 amino acids. Germline V CDR1 and CDR2: MDHEN, SYDVKM. CDR3 sequence (DNA): TGTGCCAGCAGAAAGTCCGGACTAGCGGGAGAGCCCATCAGGGGCGGGGAGCTGTTTTTT. This translates into CASRKSGLAGEPIRGGELFF.

The chain couples TRBV7-9 to TRBJ1-1; D is perhaps TRBD1 (5 bases). There are 13 residues in the CDR3. CDR1 and CDR2 from the germline V gene are SEHNR and FQNEAQ (reference sequence). Trimming took 4 bases from V and 2 from J, leaving 8 bases between them. The CDR3 DNA reads as TGTGCCAGCAGCTCCGGACATAACACTGAAGCTTTCTTT. This sequence encodes CASSSGHNTEAFF.

The genes are TRBV7-3 and TRBJ2-1, with TRBD1 matching 11 bases. CDR3 length: 13 residues. The trim removed 9 bases at V and 4 bases at J, leaving 2 bases unmatched. Germline CDR1 is SGHTA and CDR2 is FQGTGA. The CDR3 DNA reads TGTGCCAGTGGACAGGGGGCATACAATGAGCAGTTCTTC. Translated, it gives CASGQGAYNEQFF.

The sample holds a few counts of this clone. The chain couples TRBV5-4 to TRBJ2-7; D is perhaps TRBD2 (6 bases). In germline, CDR1 is SGHNT, CDR2 YYREEE (reference sequence). This CDR3 spans 14 amino acids. V lost 4 bases, J lost 3 bases, and 14 bases lay in between. This CDR3 reads CASSPGLTDYEQYF. The DNA for the CDR3 is TGTGCCAGCAGCCCGGGACTGACTGACTACGAGCAGTACTTC. Full variable domain (missing parts from reference TRBV5-4 and TRBJ2-7): ETGVTQSPTHLIKTRGQQVTLRCSSQSGHNTVSWYQQALGQGPQFIFQYYREEENGRGNFPPRFSGLQFPNYSSELNVNALELDDSALYLCASSPGLTDYEQYFGPGTRLTVT.

The chain joins TRBV7-6 to TRBJ2-7, with 12 bases matching TRBD2. V shed 4 bases and J 4 bases; nucleotides not matched to a gene: 2. Germline V gene data show CDR1 as SGHVS and CDR2 as FNYEAQ. CDR3 length equals 14 residues. The CDR3 DNA sequence: TGTGCCAGCAGCTCTGGGACTAGCGGGTACGAGCAGTACTTC. It translates to CASSSGTSGYEQYF.

This chain joins TRBV7-9 and TRBJ1-4, with 9 positions matching TRBD1. V lost 0 bases and J lost 11; bases outside the gene matches: 7. Per the germline V gene, CDR1 is SEHNR and CDR2 is FQNEAQ (reference sequence). The CDR3 extends over 15 amino acids. Here the CDR3 reads CASSLARDRAEKLFF. The DNA for the CDR3 is TGTGCCAGCAGCTTAGCCCGGGACAGGGCCGAGAAACTGTTTTTT.

V gene TRBV18 combines with J gene TRBJ2-3; tentatively, D is TRBD2 (5 bases). The germline CDR1 and CDR2 sequences are KGHSH and LQKENI. Deletions cut 2 bases from V and 0 bases from J, with 6 bases between. There are 14 residues in the CDR3. The CDR3 DNA follows: TGTGCCAGCTCACCAGAGGGTAGCACAGATACGCAGTATTTT. This sequence encodes CASSPEGSTDTQYF.

Here the CDR3 DNA reads TGCGCCAGCAGCTTGGCCGGCGGGAGGGGTTACGAGCAGTACTTC. This gives the protein CASSLAGGRGYEQYF. This rearrangement joins TRBV5-1 to TRBJ2-7, with 9 positions matching TRBD2. CDR1 and CDR2 (germline): SGHRS, YFSETQ. V was clipped by 0 bases and J by 4 bases; unmatched bases: 5. The CDR3 covers 15 residues.

The V gene is TRBV7-9, the J gene TRBJ2-7, with D tentatively TRBD1 (6 bases). V was cut by 5 bases and J by 4 bases, with 12 bases left in between. This CDR3 region has 13 residues. CDR1 is SEHNR and CDR2 is FQNEAQ in the germline V gene (reference sequence). This CDR3 is CASSPGTIYEQYF. The CDR3 DNA reads as TGTGCCAGCAGCCCGGGGACAATATACGAGCAGTACTTC.

CDR3 residues: CASSQDGQGARGYTF. DNA for the CDR3: TGCGCCAGCAGCCAAGATGGACAGGGGGCGCGGGGCTACACCTTC. The chain couples TRBV4-3 to TRBJ1-2, with 11 bases fitting TRBD1. The CDR3 runs to 15 residues. Germline lookup yields CDR1 LGHNA and CDR2 YSLEER. With 0 bases clipped from V and 8 bases from J, the junction kept 5 bases outside the gene matches.

V and J are TRBV7-3 and TRBJ2-1; 9 bases align to TRBD2. After removal of 5 bases from V and 8 bases from J, the junction contained 10 bases not matched to a gene. The CDR3 is 15 amino acids. Germline V gene data show CDR1 as SGHTA and CDR2 as FQGTGA. The CDR3 sequence is CASSQIAGAVHEQFF. CDR3 nucleotides: TGTGCCAGCAGCCAAATAGCGGGAGCCGTACATGAGCAGTTCTTC.